This record looks at one T cell receptor beta chain sequence and its context. This record comes from a study of blood T cell repertoires in COVID-19. Study-wide context: Samples of COVID-19 (acute and convalescent) were obtained from the United States, Italy and Spain. Nucleic acid was either cDNA or gDNA, and it came from T cells, B-cell-depleted T cells, or PBMCs.

CDR1 and CDR2 from the germline V gene are MNHEY and SMNVEV (reference sequence). This CDR3 has 12 amino acids. Trimming pared 4 bases from V and 5 bases from J, leaving 8 bases between. In the original workflow: It was from reference gene primer amplification that nucleated cell counts were estimated. Sequencing used immunoSEQ multiplex PCR; TCRdb keeps in-frame clones, though not all of them. V, J and clone size are taken as reported in that table, and D and trimming were inferred from the DNA itself. Found here are about 140,000 clones, approximately 91% of them singletons; the top ten hold 1.5% to 2%.

The source of this sequence is a man aged 65 to 85 with acute or convalescent COVID-19. The chain combines TRBV27 with TRBJ1-2, with D hard to call. The sample comprised peripheral blood. CDR3 DNA: TGTGCCAGCAGTTCCAGTCCTTATGGCTACACCTTC. Translating it yields CASSSSPYGYTF.